The clone carrying this T cell receptor beta chain appeared once. The source of the sample is a study of control samples from healthy donors and cancer patients. This CDR3 comprises 13 residues. Germline V gene lookup returns CDR1 MDHEN and CDR2 SYDVKM. With 7 bases clipped from V and 8 bases from J, the junction kept 5 bases outside the gene matches. Libraries were prepared by immunoSEQ multiplex PCR; TCRdb keeps only in-frame clonotypes and omits some of them. The sample lists about 130,000 clones, over 75% occurring once. The source of this sequence is a man in his forties in good health. The chain has TRBV28 and TRBJ2-4; 10 nucleotides match TRBD1. Sequencing used blood. CDR3 protein: CASMGGQGYIQYF. The CDR3 DNA reads TGTGCCAGCATGGGGGGACAGGGGTACATTCAGTACTTC.